This T cell receptor (beta chain) derives from a study of blood T cell repertoires in COVID-19. This clone turned up a few times. The CDR3 totals 14 residues. The germline V and J ends were trimmed by 4 bases and 8 bases, with 14 bases remaining between them. From germline, CDR1 is LGHDT and CDR2 YNNKEL (reference sequence). As processed by the authors: Amplification from reference gene primers served as the basis for estimated nucleated cell counts. Only in-frame clones appear in the TCRdb table, and some are missing; sequencing was by immunoSEQ multiplex PCR. The V and J calls and the clone size are those of that table, but D and trimming were determined from the DNA. Among about 150,000 clones, 75% to 90% were seen once, and the ten largest hold roughly 4.9%.

This clonotype originated in a man in his 70s who had been exposed to COVID-19. The specimen was PBMCs or T cells enriched from blood (not recorded which). The gene calls are TRBV3-1 (or the pseudogene TRBV3-2) and TRBJ1-4; maybe TRBD1 (6 bases). The CDR3 coding sequence is TGTGCCAGCAGCCTCCAGGGGTCTAGGGAAAAACTGTTTTTT. Protein product: CASSLQGSREKLFF.